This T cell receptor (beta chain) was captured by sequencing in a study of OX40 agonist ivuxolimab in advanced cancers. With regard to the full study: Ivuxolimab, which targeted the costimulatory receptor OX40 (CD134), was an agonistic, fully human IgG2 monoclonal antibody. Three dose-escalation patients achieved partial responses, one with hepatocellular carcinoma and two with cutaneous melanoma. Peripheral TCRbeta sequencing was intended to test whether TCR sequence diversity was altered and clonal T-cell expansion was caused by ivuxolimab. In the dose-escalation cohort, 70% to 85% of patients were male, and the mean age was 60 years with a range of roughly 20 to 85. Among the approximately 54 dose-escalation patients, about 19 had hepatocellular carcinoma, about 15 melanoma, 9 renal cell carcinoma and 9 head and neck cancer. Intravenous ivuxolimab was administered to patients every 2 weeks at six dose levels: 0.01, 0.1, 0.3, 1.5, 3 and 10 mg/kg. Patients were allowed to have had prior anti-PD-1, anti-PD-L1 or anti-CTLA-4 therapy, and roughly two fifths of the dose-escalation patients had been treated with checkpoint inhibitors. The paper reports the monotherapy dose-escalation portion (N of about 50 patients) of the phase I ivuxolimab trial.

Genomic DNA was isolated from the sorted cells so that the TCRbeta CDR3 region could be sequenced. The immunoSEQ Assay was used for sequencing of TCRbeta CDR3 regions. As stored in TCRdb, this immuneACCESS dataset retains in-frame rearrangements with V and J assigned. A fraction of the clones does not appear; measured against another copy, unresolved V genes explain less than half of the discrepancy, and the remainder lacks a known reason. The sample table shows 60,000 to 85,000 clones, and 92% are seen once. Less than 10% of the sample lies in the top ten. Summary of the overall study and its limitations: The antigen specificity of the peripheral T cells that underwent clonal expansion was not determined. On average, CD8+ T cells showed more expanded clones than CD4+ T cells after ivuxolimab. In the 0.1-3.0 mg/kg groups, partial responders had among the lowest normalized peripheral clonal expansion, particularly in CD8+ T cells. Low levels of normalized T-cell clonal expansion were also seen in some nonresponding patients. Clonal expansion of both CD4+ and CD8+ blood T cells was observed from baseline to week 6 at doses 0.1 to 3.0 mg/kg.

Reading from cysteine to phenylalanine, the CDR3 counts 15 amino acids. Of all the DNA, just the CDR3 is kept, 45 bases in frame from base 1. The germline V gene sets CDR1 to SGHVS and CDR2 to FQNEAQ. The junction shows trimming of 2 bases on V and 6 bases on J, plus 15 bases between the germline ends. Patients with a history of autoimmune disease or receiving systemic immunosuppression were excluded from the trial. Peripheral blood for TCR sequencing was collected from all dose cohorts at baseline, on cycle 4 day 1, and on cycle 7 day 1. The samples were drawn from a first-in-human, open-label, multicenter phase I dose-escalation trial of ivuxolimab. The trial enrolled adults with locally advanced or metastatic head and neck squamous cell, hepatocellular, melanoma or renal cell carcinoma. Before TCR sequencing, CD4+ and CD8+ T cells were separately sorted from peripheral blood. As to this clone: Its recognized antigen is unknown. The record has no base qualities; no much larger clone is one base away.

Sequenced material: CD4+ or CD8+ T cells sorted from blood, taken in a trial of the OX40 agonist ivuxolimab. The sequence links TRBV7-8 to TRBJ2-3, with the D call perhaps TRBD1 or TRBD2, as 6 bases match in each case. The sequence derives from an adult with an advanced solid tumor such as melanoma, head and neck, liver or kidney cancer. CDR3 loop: CASSLKRGRQDTQYF. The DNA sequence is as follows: TGTGCCAGCAGCTTAAAACGGGGGCGACAGGATACGCAGTATTTT.